The clone carrying this T cell receptor (beta chain) was seen more than once but under ten times. Its antigen is unidentified. The data belong to a study of molecular identifiers for immune sequencing clone quantification. Study observations and caveats: Clones carrying above 20 RNA copies accounted for over 97% of effector molecules, under 1% in naive cells. Jurkat TCR RNA spiked in from one cell (amid about a million naive cells) was reportedly detectable.

Libraries of naive CD8 T cells were made from 20,000 to 1,000,000 sorted cells. They used 10%, 30% or 50% RNA. Bulk TCR libraries used previously described methods and listed TCR primers. MiXCR, applied by TCRdb to the PCR reads, yields one record per CDR3 protein. The sample shows 85,000 to 100,000 distinct CDR3 sequences, roughly 24% of them seen only once. The germline CDR1 and CDR2 sequences are MNHEY and SVGAGI. Trimming stripped 3 bases from V and 10 bases from J, with 13 bases between. The CDR3 has 13 amino acids. The chain uses TRBV6-5 and TRBJ2-1, with TRBD2 as a possible D gene (6 bases). The sample was naive CD8+ T cells from blood, with Jurkat cell RNA spiked in. The subset: FACS-sorted CD8+CD4-CCR7+CD45RA+ naive T cells. The clonotype was recovered from a human donor in good health. Some libraries in this study had Jurkat cell RNA spiked in. CDR3 sequence reads: CASSYRETKEQFF. For the CDR3, the DNA is TGTGCCAGCAGTTATCGGGAGACTAAAGAGCAGTTCTTC.